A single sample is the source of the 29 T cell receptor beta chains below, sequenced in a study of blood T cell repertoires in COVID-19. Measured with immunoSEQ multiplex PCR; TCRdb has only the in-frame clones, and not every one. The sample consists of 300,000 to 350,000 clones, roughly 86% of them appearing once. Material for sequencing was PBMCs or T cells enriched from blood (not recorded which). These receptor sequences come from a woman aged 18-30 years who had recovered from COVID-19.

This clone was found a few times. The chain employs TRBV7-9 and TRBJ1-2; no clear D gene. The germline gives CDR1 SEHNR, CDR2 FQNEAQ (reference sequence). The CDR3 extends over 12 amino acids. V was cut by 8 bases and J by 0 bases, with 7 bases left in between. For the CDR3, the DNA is TGTGCCAGCGACTCCTCTAACTATGGCTACACCTTC. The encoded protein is CASDSSNYGYTF. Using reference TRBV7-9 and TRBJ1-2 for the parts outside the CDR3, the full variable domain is DTGVSQNPRHKITKRGQNVTFRCDPISEHNRLYWYRQTLGQGPEFLTYFQNEAQLEKSRLLSDRFSAERPKGSFSTLEIQRTEQGDSAMYLCASDSSNYGYTFGSGTRLTVV.

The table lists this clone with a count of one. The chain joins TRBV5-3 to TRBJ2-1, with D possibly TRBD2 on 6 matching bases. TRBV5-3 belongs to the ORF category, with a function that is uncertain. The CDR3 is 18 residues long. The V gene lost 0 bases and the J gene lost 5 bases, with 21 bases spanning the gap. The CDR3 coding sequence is TGTGCCAGAAGCTTGGTTGACCTTTGGCTAGCGATGCACAATGAGCAGTTCTTC. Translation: CARSLVDLWLAMHNEQFF.

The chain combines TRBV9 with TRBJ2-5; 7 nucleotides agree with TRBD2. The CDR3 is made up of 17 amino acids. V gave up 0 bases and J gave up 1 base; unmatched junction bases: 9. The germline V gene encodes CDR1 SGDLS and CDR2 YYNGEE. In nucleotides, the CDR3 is TGTGCCAGCAGCGTAGGACAATGGCGGGGGAGCCAAGAGACCCAGTACTTC. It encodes CASSVGQWRGSQETQYF.

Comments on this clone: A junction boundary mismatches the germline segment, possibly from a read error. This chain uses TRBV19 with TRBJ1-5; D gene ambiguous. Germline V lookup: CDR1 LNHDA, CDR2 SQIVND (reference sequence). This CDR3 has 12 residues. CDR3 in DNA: TGTGCCAGTAGTTCCTCAGGCCCCCATATTTATTTT. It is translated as CASSSSGPHIYF.

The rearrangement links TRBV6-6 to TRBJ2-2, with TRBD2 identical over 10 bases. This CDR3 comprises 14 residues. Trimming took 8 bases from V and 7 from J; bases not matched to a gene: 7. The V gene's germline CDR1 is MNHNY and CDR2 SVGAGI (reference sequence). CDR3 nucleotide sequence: TGTGCCAGCGCCGGGACTAGCGAGGTCGGGGAGCTGTTTTTT. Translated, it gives CASAGTSEVGELFF.

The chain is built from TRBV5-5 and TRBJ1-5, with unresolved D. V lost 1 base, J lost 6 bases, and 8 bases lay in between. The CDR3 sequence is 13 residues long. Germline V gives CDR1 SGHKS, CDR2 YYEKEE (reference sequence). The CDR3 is CASSLIAGQPQHF. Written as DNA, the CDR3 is TGTGCCAGCAGCTTGATCGCGGGTCAGCCCCAGCATTTT.

This chain's CDR3 is CASSPSTAGGRGEQFF. As DNA, the CDR3 is TGTGCCAGCAGCCCGTCAACGGCGGGGGGCCGTGGCGAGCAGTTCTTC. The chain combines TRBV7-7 with TRBJ2-1; 8 nucleotides line up with TRBD2. The CDR3 covers 16 residues. The V segment lost 5 bases and the J segment 10 bases; nucleotides outside the gene matches: 16. The germline V gene encodes CDR1 SSHAT and CDR2 FNYEAQ (reference sequence).

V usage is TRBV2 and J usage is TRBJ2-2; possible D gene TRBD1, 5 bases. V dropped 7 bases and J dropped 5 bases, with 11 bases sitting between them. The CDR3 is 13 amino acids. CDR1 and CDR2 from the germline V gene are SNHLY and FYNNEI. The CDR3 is CASIQQVTGELFF. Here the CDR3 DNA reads TGTGCCAGCATTCAACAGGTGACCGGGGAGCTGTTTTTT.

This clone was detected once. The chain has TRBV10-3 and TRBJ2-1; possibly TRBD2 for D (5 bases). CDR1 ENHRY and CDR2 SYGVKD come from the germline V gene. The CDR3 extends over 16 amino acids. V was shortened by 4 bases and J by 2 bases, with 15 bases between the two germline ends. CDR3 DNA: TGTGCCATCAGTGCCCGGGATGAGACCCCCTACAATGAGCAGTTCTTC. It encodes CAISARDETPYNEQFF.

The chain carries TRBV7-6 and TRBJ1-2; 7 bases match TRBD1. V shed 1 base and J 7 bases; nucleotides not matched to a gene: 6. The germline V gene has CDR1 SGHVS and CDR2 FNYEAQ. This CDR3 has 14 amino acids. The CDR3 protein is CASSLVTGTGGYTF. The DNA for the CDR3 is TGTGCCAGCAGCTTAGTGACAGGGACCGGTGGCTACACCTTC.

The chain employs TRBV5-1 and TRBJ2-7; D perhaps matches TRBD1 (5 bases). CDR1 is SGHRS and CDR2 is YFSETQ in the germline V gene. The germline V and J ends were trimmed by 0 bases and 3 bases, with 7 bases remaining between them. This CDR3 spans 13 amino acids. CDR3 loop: CASSLETVYEQYF. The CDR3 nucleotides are TGCGCCAGCAGCTTGGAGACAGTCTACGAGCAGTACTTC.

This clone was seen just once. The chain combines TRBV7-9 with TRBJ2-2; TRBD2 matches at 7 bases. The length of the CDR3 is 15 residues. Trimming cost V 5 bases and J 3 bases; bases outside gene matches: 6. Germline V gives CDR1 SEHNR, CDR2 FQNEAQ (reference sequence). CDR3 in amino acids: CASSQRDFYTGELFF. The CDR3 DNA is TGTGCCAGCAGCCAGCGGGACTTTTACACCGGGGAGCTGTTTTTT.

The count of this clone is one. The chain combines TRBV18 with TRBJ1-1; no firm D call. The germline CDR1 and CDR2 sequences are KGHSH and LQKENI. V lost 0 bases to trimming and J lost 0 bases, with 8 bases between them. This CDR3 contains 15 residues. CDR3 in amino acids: CASSPPVSVNTEAFF. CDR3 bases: TGTGCCAGCTCACCACCCGTCTCAGTGAACACTGAAGCTTTCTTT.

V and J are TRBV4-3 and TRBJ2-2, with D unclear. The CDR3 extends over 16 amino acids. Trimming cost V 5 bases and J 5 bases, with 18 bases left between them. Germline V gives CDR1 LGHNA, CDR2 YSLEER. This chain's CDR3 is CASSKLSNVPTGELFF. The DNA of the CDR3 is TGCGCCAGCAGCAAACTCTCAAACGTCCCTACCGGGGAGCTGTTTTTT.

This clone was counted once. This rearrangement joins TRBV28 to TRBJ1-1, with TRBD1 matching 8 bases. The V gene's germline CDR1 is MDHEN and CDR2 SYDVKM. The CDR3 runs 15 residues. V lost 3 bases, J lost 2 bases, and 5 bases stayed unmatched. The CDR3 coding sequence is TGTGCCAGCAGTTTCGGGACAGGTTTAAACACTGAAGCTTTCTTT. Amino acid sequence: CASSFGTGLNTEAFF.

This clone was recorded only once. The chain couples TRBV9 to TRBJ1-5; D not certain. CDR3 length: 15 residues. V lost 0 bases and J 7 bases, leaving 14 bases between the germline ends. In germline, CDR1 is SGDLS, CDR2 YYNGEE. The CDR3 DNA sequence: TGTGCCAGCAGCGTAGGCGAGGGAACCCACCAGCCCCAGCATTTT. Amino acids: CASSVGEGTHQPQHF. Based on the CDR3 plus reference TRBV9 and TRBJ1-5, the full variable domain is DSGVTQTPKHLITATGQRVTLRCSPRSGDLSVYWYQQSLDQGLQFLIQYYNGEERAKGNILERFSAQQFPDLHSELNLSSLELGDSALYFCASSVGEGTHQPQHFGDGTRLSIL.

The DNA of the CDR3 is TGTGCCAGCAGCAATCTTCCGGGACAGGGGGCCTACGAGCAGTACTTC. It encodes CASSNLPGQGAYEQYF. The chain employs TRBV3-1 (or the pseudogene TRBV3-2) and TRBJ2-7, with TRBD1 identical over 11 bases. The CDR3 consists of 16 residues. Trimming at V came to 5 bases and at J to 2 bases, leaving 8 bases not matched to a gene. The V gene's germline CDR1 is LGHDT and CDR2 YNNKEL (reference sequence).

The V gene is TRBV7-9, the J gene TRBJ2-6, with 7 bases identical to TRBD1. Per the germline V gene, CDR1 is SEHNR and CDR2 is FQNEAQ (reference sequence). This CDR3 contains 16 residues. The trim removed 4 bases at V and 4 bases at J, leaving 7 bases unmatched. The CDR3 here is CASSWGQSTGANVLTF. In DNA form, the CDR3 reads TGTGCCAGCAGCTGGGGACAGTCCACAGGGGCCAACGTCCTGACTTTC.

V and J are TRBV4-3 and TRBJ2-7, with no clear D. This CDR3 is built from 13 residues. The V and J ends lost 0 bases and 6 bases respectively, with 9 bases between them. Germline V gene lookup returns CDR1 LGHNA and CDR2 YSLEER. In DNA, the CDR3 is TGCGCCAGCAGCCAAGATCTCCAGTTCGAGCAGTACTTC. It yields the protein CASSQDLQFEQYF.

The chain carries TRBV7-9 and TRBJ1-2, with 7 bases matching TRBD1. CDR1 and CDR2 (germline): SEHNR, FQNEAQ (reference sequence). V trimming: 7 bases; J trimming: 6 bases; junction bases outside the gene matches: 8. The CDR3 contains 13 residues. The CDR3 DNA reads TGTGCCAGCACAAAGACAGGGTTCCATGGCTACACCTTC. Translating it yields CASTKTGFHGYTF.

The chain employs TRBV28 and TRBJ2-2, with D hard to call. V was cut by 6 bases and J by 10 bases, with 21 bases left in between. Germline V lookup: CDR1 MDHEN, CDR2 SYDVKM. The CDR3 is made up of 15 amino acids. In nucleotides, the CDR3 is TGTGCCAGCAGCCTATCGCCCAGAGGTGGCCTGGAGCTGTTTTTT. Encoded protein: CASSLSPRGGLELFF.

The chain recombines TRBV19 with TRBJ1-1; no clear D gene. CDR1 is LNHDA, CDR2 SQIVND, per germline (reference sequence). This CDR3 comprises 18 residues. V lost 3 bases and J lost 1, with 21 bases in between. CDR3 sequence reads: CASSIPITVPPGNTEAFF. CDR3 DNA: TGTGCCAGTAGTATCCCGATTACGGTCCCACCTGGGAACACTGAAGCTTTCTTT.

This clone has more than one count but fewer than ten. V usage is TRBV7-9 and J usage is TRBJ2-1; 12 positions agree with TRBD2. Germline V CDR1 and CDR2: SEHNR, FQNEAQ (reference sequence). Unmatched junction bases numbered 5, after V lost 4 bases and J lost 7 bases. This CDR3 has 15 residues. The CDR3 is CASSSGLAGINEQFF. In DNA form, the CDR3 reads TGTGCCAGCAGCTCAGGACTAGCGGGAATTAATGAGCAGTTCTTC.

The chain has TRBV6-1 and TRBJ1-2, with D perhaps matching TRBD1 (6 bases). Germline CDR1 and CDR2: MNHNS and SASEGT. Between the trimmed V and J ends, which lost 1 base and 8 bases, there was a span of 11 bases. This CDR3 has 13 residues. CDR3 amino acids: CASSEGGGRGYTF. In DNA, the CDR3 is TGTGCCAGCAGTGAAGGCGGGGGCAGAGGCTACACCTTC.

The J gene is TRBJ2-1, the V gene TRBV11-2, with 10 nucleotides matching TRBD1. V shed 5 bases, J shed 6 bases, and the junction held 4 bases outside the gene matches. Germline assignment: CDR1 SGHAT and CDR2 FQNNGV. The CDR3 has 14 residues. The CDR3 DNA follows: TGTGCCAGCAGCCCGGGACAGGGGTTCAATGAGCAGTTCTTC. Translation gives CASSPGQGFNEQFF.

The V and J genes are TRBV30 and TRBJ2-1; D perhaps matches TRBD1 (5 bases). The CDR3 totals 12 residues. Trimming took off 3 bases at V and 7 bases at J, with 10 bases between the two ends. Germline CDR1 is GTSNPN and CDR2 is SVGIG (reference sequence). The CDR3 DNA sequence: TGTGCCTGGAGCGACACAGGTAATGAGCAGTTCTTC. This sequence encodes CAWSDTGNEQFF.

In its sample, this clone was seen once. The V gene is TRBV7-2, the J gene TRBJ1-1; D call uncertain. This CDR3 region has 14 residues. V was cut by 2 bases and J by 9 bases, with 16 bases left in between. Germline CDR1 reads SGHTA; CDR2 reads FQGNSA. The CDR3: CASSLSGTLGKAFF. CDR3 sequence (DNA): TGTGCCAGCAGCTTAAGCGGAACCCTAGGTAAAGCTTTCTTT. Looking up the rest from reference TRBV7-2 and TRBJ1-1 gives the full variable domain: GAGVSQSPSNKVTEKGKDVELRCDPISGHTALYWYRQSLGQGLEFLIYFQGNSAPDKSGLPSDRFSAERTGGSVSTLTIQRTQQEDSAVYLCASSLSGTLGKAFFGQGTRLTVV.

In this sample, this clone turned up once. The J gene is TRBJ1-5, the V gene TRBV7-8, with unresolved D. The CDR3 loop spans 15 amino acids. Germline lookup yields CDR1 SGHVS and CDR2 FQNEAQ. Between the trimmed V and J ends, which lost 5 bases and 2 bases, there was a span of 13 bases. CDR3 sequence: CASSTPQAGNQPQHF. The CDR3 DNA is TGTGCCAGCAGCACCCCGCAGGCAGGCAATCAGCCCCAGCATTTT.

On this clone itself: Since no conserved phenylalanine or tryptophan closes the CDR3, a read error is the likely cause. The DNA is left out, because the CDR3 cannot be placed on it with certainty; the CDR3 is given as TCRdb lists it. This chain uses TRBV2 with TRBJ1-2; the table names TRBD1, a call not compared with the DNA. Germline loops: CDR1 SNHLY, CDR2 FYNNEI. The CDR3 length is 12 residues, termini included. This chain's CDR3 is CASSAMDRALSL.